Each of the 32 T cell receptor beta chains below was sequenced from the same sample in a study of early T cells in non-severe SARS-CoV-2 infection. One entry per CDR3 protein results from TCRdb running MiXCR on the 5' RACE reads. The sample carries around 64,000 distinct CDR3 sequences, about 12% recorded once. The sample comprised whole blood. The receptors here all came from an adult who was a healthcare worker with PCR-confirmed SARS-CoV-2 infection or an uninfected control (not recorded which).

The rearrangement uses TRBV6-1 and TRBJ2-7; 13 bases line up with TRBD2. From germline, CDR1 is MNHNS and CDR2 SASEGT. This CDR3 is 13 amino acids long. J gave up 3 bases and V 10 bases, and 3 bases lay outside the gene matches. The CDR3 region is CATWTSGSYEQYF. The DNA of the CDR3 is TGTGCCACCTGGACTAGCGGGAGCTACGAGCAGTACTTC.

Ten or more counts support this clonotype. The chain combines TRBV25-1 with TRBJ2-1; D is perhaps TRBD1 (5 bases). Looked up from germline, CDR1 is MGHDK and CDR2 is SYGVNS. The CDR3 loop spans 14 amino acids. V lost 5 bases and J 2 bases, leaving 10 bases between the germline ends. CDR3 protein: CASSQDKPYNEQFF. The CDR3 bases are TGTGCCAGCAGTCAGGACAAGCCCTACAATGAGCAGTTCTTC.

This clonotype was seen a few times. This sequence joins TRBV6-6 and TRBJ1-6, with D possibly matching TRBD1 (5 bases). CDR1 is MNHNY, CDR2 SVGAGI, per germline (reference sequence). The CDR3 is 14 residues long. Trimming removed 11 bases from V and 7 bases from J, with 18 bases in between. The CDR3 loop reads CAGSEGQSNSPLHF. In DNA, the CDR3 is TGTGCCGGGTCAGAGGGGCAGTCGAATTCACCCCTCCACTTT.

The rearrangement links TRBV18 to TRBJ1-1; D gene uncertain. Germline CDR1 KGHSH, CDR2 LQKENI. The length of the CDR3 is 13 residues. Trimming left V 9 bases short and J 0 bases short, with 11 bases between. The chain's CDR3 is CASSDDMNTEAFF. CDR3 DNA sequence: TGTGCCAGTTCTGACGACATGAACACTGAAGCTTTCTTT.

Ten or more counts support this clonotype. The chain recombines TRBV7-9 with TRBJ1-1; D is uncertain. Trimming removed 7 bases from V and 1 base from J, with 7 bases in between. Germline V lookup: CDR1 SEHNR, CDR2 FQNEAQ (reference sequence). CDR3 size: 12 residues. The CDR3 coding sequence is TGTGCCAGCATGGAAGGGAACACTGAAGCTTTCTTT. It specifies CASMEGNTEAFF.

This clonotype was detected many times. The V call is TRBV7-9, the J call TRBJ2-7, with TRBD1 matching 10 bases. V gave up 5 bases and J gave up 3 bases; unmatched junction bases: 4. This CDR3 has 14 amino acids. Germline assignment: CDR1 SEHNR and CDR2 FQNEAQ (reference sequence). This CDR3 is CASSKGQGYYEQYF. CDR3 DNA: TGTGCCAGCAGCAAGGGACAGGGGTACTACGAGCAGTACTTC.

There are many counts of this clonotype. The J gene is TRBJ1-4, the V gene TRBV4-1; D is possibly TRBD1 (6 bases). Between the trimmed V and J ends, which lost 3 bases and 4 bases, there was a span of 18 bases. This CDR3 comprises 17 residues. CDR1 and CDR2 (germline): MGHRA, YSYEKL. DNA of the CDR3: TGCGCCAGCAGCCACCGGGCGGGGGGGCGGAGTAATGAAAAACTGTTTTTT. It encodes CASSHRAGGRSNEKLFF.

This clonotype was observed many times. The gene calls are TRBV14 and TRBJ2-1, with 7 bases lining up with TRBD1. The CDR3 length is 16 residues. Losses at the gene ends were 8 bases for V and 6 bases for J; bases not matched to a gene: 16. CDR1 is SGHDN, CDR2 FVKESK, per germline. The CDR3 DNA reads as TGTGCCAGCGGACCCCGGCGACAGGGTCGCCCCAATGAGCAGTTCTTC. This gives the protein CASGPRRQGRPNEQFF.

The chain combines TRBV9 with TRBJ2-3, with 8 positions matching TRBD2. The germline gives CDR1 SGDLS, CDR2 YYNGEE. The CDR3 totals 15 residues. V shed 2 bases, J shed 1 base, and the junction held 3 bases outside the gene matches. The DNA for the CDR3 is TGTGCCAGCAGCGTGTCGACTAGCGGCACAGATACGCAGTATTTT. Translating gives CASSVSTSGTDTQYF. The full variable domain, its missing parts supplied by reference TRBV9 and TRBJ2-3, is DSGVTQTPKHLITATGQRVTLRCSPRSGDLSVYWYQQSLDQGLQFLIQYYNGEERAKGNILERFSAQQFPDLHSELNLSSLELGDSALYFCASSVSTSGTDTQYFGPGTRLTVL.

This clonotype was seen a few times. The chain uses TRBV27 and TRBJ1-4; D not certain. The CDR3 runs 15 residues. The V gene's germline CDR1 is MNHEY and CDR2 SMNVEV (reference sequence). V was shortened by 3 bases and J by 0 bases, with 8 bases between the two germline ends. The CDR3 protein is CASSFVGATNEKLFF. The CDR3 nucleotides are TGTGCCAGCAGTTTCGTCGGGGCAACTAATGAAAAACTGTTTTTT.

This clonotype was counted many times. The chain joins TRBV3-1 to TRBJ1-4; 8 nucleotides agree with TRBD1. J lost 11 bases, V lost 4 bases, and 12 bases had no gene match. Germline CDR1 and CDR2: LGHDT and YNNKEL (reference sequence). The CDR3 covers 15 residues. This CDR3 is CASSPTDRGATKLFF. In DNA form, the CDR3 reads TGTGCCAGCAGCCCGACCGACAGGGGCGCAACCAAACTGTTTTTT. The whole variable domain, filled in from reference TRBV3-1 and TRBJ1-4, reads DTAVSQTPKYLVTQMGNDKSIKCEQNLGHDTMYWYKQDSKKFLKIMFSYNNKELIINETVPNRFSPKSPDKAHLNLHINSLELGDSAVYFCASSPTDRGATKLFFGSGTQLSVL.

The chain carries TRBV19 and TRBJ1-5, with D perhaps matching TRBD1 (5 bases). V gave up 6 bases and J gave up 6 bases, with 18 bases separating them. The germline V gene encodes CDR1 LNHDA and CDR2 SQIVND (reference sequence). The CDR3 has 15 residues. CDR3 DNA sequence: TGTGCCAGTAGCCCAAGGACATACAGAGGTCAGCCCCAGCATTTT. Protein product: CASSPRTYRGQPQHF.

This clonotype has a handful of counts. The chain has TRBV20-1 and TRBJ2-4, with D uncertain. The CDR3 sequence is 13 residues long. The germline gives CDR1 DFQATT, CDR2 SNEGSKA (reference sequence). The V and J ends lost 2 bases and 6 bases respectively, with 11 bases between them. CDR3 bases: TGCAGTGCTAGATACGTAGCCGGAAACATTCAGTACTTC. Protein product: CSARYVAGNIQYF.

A few counts support this clonotype. The chain has TRBV29-1 and TRBJ2-5; no clear D gene. The germline gives CDR1 SQVTM, CDR2 ANQGSEA. This CDR3 is 12 amino acids long. The ends were cut back, 3 bases at V and 1 base at J, with 6 bases in the middle. In nucleotides, the CDR3 is TGCAGCGTTGAGCACTTCCAAGAGACCCAGTACTTC. Translated: CSVEHFQETQYF. Full variable domain (outside the CDR3, taken from reference TRBV29-1 and TRBJ2-5): SAVISQKPSRDICQRGTSLTIQCQVDSQVTMMFWYRQQPGQSLTLIATANQGSEATYESGFVIDKFPISRPNLTFSTLTVSNMSPEDSSIYLCSVEHFQETQYFGPGTRLLVL.

In this sample, this clonotype turned up a few times. The chain recombines TRBV6-6 with TRBJ2-3; 8 bases agree with TRBD1. Germline lookup yields CDR1 MNHNY and CDR2 SVGAGI (reference sequence). This CDR3 is built from 15 residues. V lost 4 bases and J lost 4; bases outside the gene matches: 7. The CDR3 sequence: CASSLTGVSADTQYF. The CDR3 region has the DNA TGTGCCAGCAGTTTGACAGGGGTGTCGGCAGATACGCAGTATTTT.

The chain combines TRBV7-2 with TRBJ2-7; possible D gene TRBD2, 6 bases. Germline CDR1 is SGHTA and CDR2 is FQGNSA. The CDR3 has 15 residues. Trimming took 5 bases from V and 0 from J, leaving 14 bases between them. CDR3 in amino acids: CASSLGPGSSYEQYF. The CDR3 region has the DNA TGTGCCAGCAGCCTCGGTCCCGGGAGCTCCTACGAGCAGTACTTC.

This clonotype was detected a few times. The chain links TRBV5-5 to TRBJ2-7; D could derive from TRBD1 or TRBD2 (6 bases each). The V end was cut by 4 bases, the J end by 0 bases, with 14 bases between. The CDR3 runs 15 residues. CDR1 and CDR2 (germline): SGHKS, YYEKEE (reference sequence). The CDR3 bases are TGTGCCAGCAGCGGAGGGGGTCTTAGCTCCTACGAGCAGTACTTC. This encodes CASSGGGLSSYEQYF.

This clonotype showed up just a few times. This chain connects TRBV7-8 to TRBJ1-3; D remains ambiguous. The CDR3 is 15 amino acids. Trimming took 5 bases from V and 2 from J, leaving 13 bases between them. From germline, CDR1 is SGHVS and CDR2 FQNEAQ. DNA for the CDR3: TGTGCCAGCAGCCAAAGGATGATTGCTGGAAACACCATATATTTT. Amino acid sequence: CASSQRMIAGNTIYF.

Many counts were recorded for this clonotype. V gene TRBV3-1 combines with J gene TRBJ2-1; possible D gene TRBD2, 5 bases. The germline gives CDR1 LGHDT, CDR2 YNNKEL (reference sequence). The CDR3 is 16 residues long. V lost 1 base and J 7 bases, leaving 17 bases between the germline ends. CDR3 DNA: TGTGCCAGCAGCCAAGTCTGGTCGGGGTTTCTGAATGAGCAGTTCTTC. This translates into CASSQVWSGFLNEQFF.

This clonotype appeared a few times. This chain joins TRBV12-3 or TRBV12-4 and TRBJ2-3; no clear D. CDR3 size: 15 residues. V was clipped by 2 bases and J by 4 bases, with 13 bases between them. The CDR3 DNA follows: TGTGCCAGCAGTTTATTGGGATACATGTCAGATACGCAGTATTTT. As protein: CASSLLGYMSDTQYF.

This clonotype was seen ten or more times. The CDR3 region has the DNA TGCAGTGCTAGAGCGGGGCCCTACGAGCAGTACTTC. As protein: CSARAGPYEQYF. This rearrangement joins TRBV20-1 to TRBJ2-7; the D gene could be TRBD1 or TRBD2 (5 bases each). V lost 1 base and J lost 2, with 6 bases in between. The CDR3 totals 12 residues. Germline V gene data show CDR1 as DFQATT and CDR2 as SNEGSKA (reference sequence).

In this sample, this clonotype turned up a few times. The chain couples TRBV10-3 to TRBJ2-2, with D unclear. V was pared by 3 bases and J by 3 bases, with 5 bases between. The CDR3 consists of 13 residues. From germline, CDR1 is ENHRY and CDR2 SYGVKD. CDR3 nucleotide sequence: TGTGCCATCAGTGATGGGGACACCGGGGAGCTGTTTTTT. It translates to CAISDGDTGELFF.

V usage is TRBV7-2 and J usage is TRBJ2-7; TRBD2 matches at 10 bases. Germline V lookup: CDR1 SGHTA, CDR2 FQGNSA. The J segment lost 9 bases and the V segment lost 0 bases, leaving 8 bases of the junction unmatched. This CDR3 region has 15 residues. The CDR3 DNA follows: TGTGCCAGCAGCTTAGCACTAGCGGGACCCCCGGGGCAGTACTTC. Translation: CASSLALAGPPGQYF.

Sample share makes this clonotype medium-sized (0.01 to 0.1%). This rearrangement joins TRBV27 to TRBJ2-1, with D possibly being TRBD2 (6 bases). The CDR3 spans 16 residues. Trimming shortened V by 6 bases and J by 2 bases, and 17 bases separated the two germline ends. Looked up from germline, CDR1 is MNHEY and CDR2 is SMNVEV (reference sequence). The CDR3 loop is CASSAGSPRPYNEQFF. In nucleotides, the CDR3 is TGTGCCAGCAGCGCCGGGAGCCCCCGCCCCTACAATGAGCAGTTCTTC.

The rearrangement joins TRBV7-9 to TRBJ2-7; 9 nucleotides line up with TRBD1. Per germline, CDR1 SEHNR and CDR2 FQNEAQ (reference sequence). The junction had 2 bases not matched to a gene; V was cut back by 8 bases and J by 3 bases. The CDR3 runs 12 residues. CDR3 protein: CASGQGNYEQYF. The CDR3 nucleotides are TGTGCCAGCGGACAGGGGAACTACGAGCAGTACTTC.

This clonotype was seen many times. This chain uses TRBV6-5 with TRBJ2-7, with 12 bases matching TRBD2. V trimming: 5 bases; J trimming: 3 bases; junction bases outside the gene matches: 5. CDR3 size: 15 residues. CDR1 MNHEY and CDR2 SVGAGI come from the germline V gene. CDR3 in amino acids: CASSQGLAGNYEQYF. The CDR3 bases are TGTGCCAGCAGTCAAGGACTAGCGGGGAACTACGAGCAGTACTTC.

The chain employs TRBV2 and TRBJ2-3, with 8 bases that match TRBD1. Losses at the gene ends were 2 bases for V and 6 bases for J; bases not matched to a gene: 4. Germline V CDR1 and CDR2: SNHLY, FYNNEI. This CDR3 region has 14 residues. The CDR3 nucleotides read TGTGCCAGCAGTGAAAGGACAGGGTCCGATACGCAGTATTTT. Amino acids: CASSERTGSDTQYF.

This clonotype was seen a handful of times. The chain combines TRBV19 with TRBJ2-1; 7 nucleotides line up with TRBD2. Looked up from germline, CDR1 is LNHDA and CDR2 is SQIVND (reference sequence). V was clipped by 4 bases and J by 8 bases; unmatched bases: 23. CDR3 length: 19 residues. Here the CDR3 reads CASSSPSGVPFIMGDEQFF. In DNA form, the CDR3 reads TGTGCCAGTAGTAGCCCTAGCGGAGTCCCCTTTATTATGGGGGATGAGCAGTTCTTC.

Ten or more counts support this clonotype. The V gene is TRBV29-1, the J gene TRBJ2-1; D is unresolved. Germline values: CDR1 SQVTM, CDR2 ANQGSEA. There are 15 residues in the CDR3. Trimming removed 8 bases from V and 2 bases from J, with 19 bases in between. The CDR3 DNA sequence: TGCAGCATCGGTTGGAAGTTGAGGACCTACAATGAGCAGTTCTTC. This codes for CSIGWKLRTYNEQFF.

Only a few counts were recorded for this clonotype. The chain links TRBV24-1 to TRBJ2-1; TRBD1 aligns across 9 bases. CDR1 and CDR2 (germline): KGHDR, SFDVKD. The CDR3 runs 16 residues. Trimming cost V 4 bases and J 5 bases; bases outside gene matches: 8. CDR3 region: CATSDHSGTGNNEQFF. Written as DNA, the CDR3 is TGTGCCACCAGTGACCACTCCGGGACAGGGAACAATGAGCAGTTCTTC.

V is TRBV11-2 and J is TRBJ2-3; 10 bases are shared with TRBD2. Losses at the gene ends were 3 bases for V and 4 bases for J; bases not matched to a gene: 4. This CDR3 region has 15 residues. Germline V lookup: CDR1 SGHAT, CDR2 FQNNGV. CDR3 bases: TGTGCCAGCAGCTTCGGACTAGCGGTCGCAGATACGCAGTATTTT. It encodes CASSFGLAVADTQYF.

This clonotype was seen repeatedly, ten times or more. The rearrangement links TRBV19 to TRBJ2-3; D is uncertain. V lost 6 bases to trimming and J lost 5 bases, with 6 bases between them. Germline lookup yields CDR1 LNHDA and CDR2 SQIVND (reference sequence). The CDR3 has 11 residues. CDR3 region: CASSLKDTQYF. For the CDR3, the DNA is TGTGCCAGTAGCCTGAAAGATACGCAGTATTTT.